This entry lists 20 T cell receptor beta chains sequenced from one sample in a study of blood T cell repertoires in COVID-19. TCRdb's copy holds only in-frame clones and misses some; the assay was immunoSEQ multiplex PCR. Among under 200,000 clones listed, about four fifths were seen once. Sequenced material: peripheral blood. The receptors were sampled from a woman in her thirties or forties with COVID-19, enrolled during active disease.

The chain uses TRBV2 and TRBJ2-1; D possibly corresponds to TRBD2 (5 bases). Germline V lookup: CDR1 SNHLY, CDR2 FYNNEI. The germline V and J ends were trimmed by 7 bases and 7 bases, with 8 bases remaining between them. There are 11 residues in the CDR3. This chain's CDR3 is CASTRTNEQFF. For the CDR3, the DNA is TGTGCCAGCACTCGGACTAATGAGCAGTTCTTC.

This chain joins TRBV12-2 and TRBJ2-3; the table assigns TRBD1, which was not confirmed against the DNA. TRBV12-2 is flagged as a pseudogene. The CDR3 sequence is 18 residues long. CDR3 residues: CASRPFLLGLGDTDTQYF. DNA of the CDR3: TGTGCAAGTCGCCCGTTTTTATTAGGGCTAGGGGACACAGATACGCAGTATTTT.

The V gene is TRBV19, the J gene TRBJ1-2; 7 bases fit TRBD1. The CDR3 runs 15 residues. CDR1 is LNHDA, CDR2 SQIVND, per germline (reference sequence). Unmatched junction bases numbered 9, after V lost 1 base and J lost 7 bases. CDR3 DNA: TGTGCCAGTAGTATAGTTTCAGGGGGTGAGTCTGGCTACACCTTC. Its translation: CASSIVSGGESGYTF.

This clone ranks as large. The rearrangement joins TRBV2 to TRBJ2-5, with 8 positions matching TRBD1. With 3 bases clipped from V and 5 bases from J, the junction kept 8 bases outside the gene matches. There are 15 residues in the CDR3. Germline loops: CDR1 SNHLY, CDR2 FYNNEI. CDR3 nucleotide sequence: TGTGCCAGCAGTGACTTACGGACAGGGAGGGAGACCCAGTACTTC. Amino acids: CASSDLRTGRETQYF.

The V and J genes are TRBV3-1 (or the pseudogene TRBV3-2) and TRBJ2-2; unclear D gene. Trimming took 0 bases from V and 3 from J, leaving 8 bases between them. This CDR3 spans 15 amino acids. Germline V gene data show CDR1 as LGHDT and CDR2 as YNNKEL (reference sequence). The CDR3 sequence: CASSQDLRDTGELFF. The CDR3 DNA reads TGTGCCAGCAGCCAAGATCTACGGGACACCGGGGAGCTGTTTTTT.

The V call is TRBV5-1, the J call TRBJ1-1; 9 bases fit TRBD1. There are 15 residues in the CDR3. The V gene's germline CDR1 is SGHRS and CDR2 YFSETQ. V lost 3 bases to trimming and J lost 1 base; unmatched junction nucleotides: 4. The CDR3 loop is CASSSQGQGNTEAFF. The CDR3 coding sequence is TGCGCCAGCAGCTCCCAGGGACAGGGGAACACTGAAGCTTTCTTT.

The chain is built from TRBV12-3 or TRBV12-4 and TRBJ2-7, with 7 bases matching TRBD2. The CDR3 is 13 amino acids. V dropped 5 bases and J dropped 5; count of bases not matched to a gene: 6. For the CDR3, the DNA is TGTGCCAGCAGTCCGGGACTAAGCCACGAGCAGTACTTC. Translating it yields CASSPGLSHEQYF.

This chain connects TRBV5-4 to TRBJ2-1; 9 bases are shared with TRBD2. Germline V gene data show CDR1 as SGHNT and CDR2 as YYREEE (reference sequence). The CDR3 is 15 residues long. Trimming took 0 bases from V and 9 from J; bases not matched to a gene: 7. The CDR3 DNA reads TGTGCCAGCAGCTTGGTCGGTAGGCGGGGGGGTGAGCAGTTCTTC. Protein sequence: CASSLVGRRGGEQFF.

The chain combines TRBV7-9 with TRBJ1-3; 8 bases agree with TRBD1. With V trimmed by 5 bases and J by 0 bases, 3 bases remained unmatched. Germline V gene sequence: CDR1 SEHNR, CDR2 FQNEAQ (reference sequence). The CDR3 has 15 residues. The CDR3 nucleotides are TGTGCCAGCAGCCCACAGGGGGACTCTGGAAACACCATATATTTT. It yields the protein CASSPQGDSGNTIYF.

The chain has TRBV4-3 and TRBJ2-1; 11 positions match TRBD1. V lost 0 bases, J lost 8 bases, and 6 bases stayed unmatched. CDR1 and CDR2 (germline): LGHNA, YSLEER. There are 16 residues in the CDR3. The CDR3 loop reads CASSQERTGGADEQFF. DNA for the CDR3: TGCGCCAGCAGCCAAGAACGGACAGGGGGCGCGGATGAGCAGTTCTTC.

This chain connects TRBV7-9 to TRBJ2-1; maybe TRBD2 (6 bases). Germline values: CDR1 SEHNR, CDR2 FQNEAQ (reference sequence). The germline V and J ends were trimmed by 7 bases and 7 bases, with 14 bases remaining between them. The CDR3 spans 13 residues. The CDR3 DNA is TGTGCCAGCACCGATGGAGGGATAAATGAGCAGTTCTTC. Translated: CASTDGGINEQFF.

The rearrangement uses TRBV13 and TRBJ2-1; 11 bases are a match to TRBD2. Germline CDR1 PRHDT, CDR2 FYEKMQ (reference sequence). J was trimmed by 6 bases and V by 3 bases; bases with no gene match: 4. The CDR3 runs 15 residues. The CDR3 sequence: CASSFQLAGGNEQFF. CDR3 DNA: TGTGCCAGCAGCTTTCAGCTAGCGGGGGGCAATGAGCAGTTCTTC.

This clone was observed a handful of times. The genes are TRBV18 and TRBJ1-3; 10 bases are a match to TRBD1. V lost 2 bases to trimming and J lost 7 bases; unmatched junction nucleotides: 5. This CDR3 is built from 15 residues. From germline, CDR1 is KGHSH and CDR2 LQKENI. The CDR3 nucleotides read TGTGCCAGCTCACCAGGGACAGGGGAGTGGAACACCATATATTTT. This gives the protein CASSPGTGEWNTIYF.

The chain has TRBV5-4 and TRBJ2-1, with TRBD2 as a possible D gene (6 bases). Germline V gene data show CDR1 as SGHNT and CDR2 as YYREEE (reference sequence). The CDR3 is 14 residues long. V dropped 0 bases and J dropped 8 bases, with 12 bases sitting between them. CDR3 DNA: TGTGCCAGCAGCTTGGCCGGCAGGAGGGATGAGCAGTTCTTC. Protein product: CASSLAGRRDEQFF.

The chain uses TRBV11-2 and TRBJ2-7, with TRBD2 matching 10 bases. The V gene's germline CDR1 is SGHAT and CDR2 FQNNGV. Unmatched junction bases numbered 17, after V lost 5 bases and J lost 7 bases. CDR3 size: 17 residues. The CDR3 DNA reads TGTGCCAGCAGCCCCCCAAGGGGTGAAAGCGGGAGGGGTGAGCAGTACTTC. Translated, it gives CASSPPRGESGRGEQYF.

This chain uses TRBV5-6 with TRBJ1-1; 10 nucleotides agree with TRBD1. CDR1 is SGHDT, CDR2 YYEEEE, per germline. V gave up 4 bases and J gave up 6 bases; unmatched junction bases: 12. This CDR3 is 16 amino acids long. The CDR3 protein is CASSIPGTGARAEAFF. The CDR3 DNA reads TGTGCCAGCAGCATTCCCGGGACAGGGGCGAGGGCTGAAGCTTTCTTT.

This chain connects TRBV5-4 to TRBJ2-3; 7 bases match TRBD2. The CDR3 covers 15 residues. Looked up from germline, CDR1 is SGHNT and CDR2 is YYREEE (reference sequence). Unmatched junction bases numbered 6, after V lost 4 bases and J lost 1 base. CDR3 sequence (DNA): TGTGCCAGCAGCCTGAGGGCGGGGGGCACAGATACGCAGTATTTT. It codes for CASSLRAGGTDTQYF.

This chain joins TRBV29-1 and TRBJ2-7, with 7 bases identical to TRBD2. The CDR3 covers 13 residues. V dropped 4 bases and J dropped 2; count of bases not matched to a gene: 5. From germline, CDR1 is SQVTM and CDR2 ANQGSEA. CDR3 nucleotides: TGCAGCGTTGGAAGGGCGGGGGCCTACGAGCAGTACTTC. This encodes CSVGRAGAYEQYF.

Of note for this clone: It is unclear where the CDR3 begins or ends on the DNA, so no DNA is shown, and the CDR3 is as TCRdb lists it. J is TRBJ2-4 and V is TRBV6-5; TRBD2 is the table's D call, not checked against the DNA. Germline values: CDR1 MNHEY, CDR2 SVGAGI. The CDR3 spans 14 amino acids, including both terminal residues. The chain's CDR3 is CASSQGFAGGTEYF.

The V call is TRBV9, the J call TRBJ2-1; 12 bases map to TRBD2. V was pared by 1 base and J by 1 base, with 6 bases of the junction left unmatched. Germline V lookup: CDR1 SGDLS, CDR2 YYNGEE. This CDR3 has 18 residues. CDR3 sequence: CASSVLSGTSGSYNEQFF. The CDR3 region has the DNA TGTGCCAGCAGCGTACTCTCCGGGACTAGCGGGTCCTACAATGAGCAGTTCTTC.